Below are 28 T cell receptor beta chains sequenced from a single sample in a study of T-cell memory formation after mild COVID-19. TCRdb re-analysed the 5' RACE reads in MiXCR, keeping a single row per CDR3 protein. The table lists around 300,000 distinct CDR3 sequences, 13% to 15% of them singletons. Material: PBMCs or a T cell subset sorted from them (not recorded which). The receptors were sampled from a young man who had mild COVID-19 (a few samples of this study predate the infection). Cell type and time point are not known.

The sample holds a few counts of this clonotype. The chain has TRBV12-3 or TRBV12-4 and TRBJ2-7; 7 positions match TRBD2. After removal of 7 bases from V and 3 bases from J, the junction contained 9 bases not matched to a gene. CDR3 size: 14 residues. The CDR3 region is CASTAGGTDYEQYF. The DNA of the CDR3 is TGTGCCAGCACCGCCGGGGGGACCGACTACGAGCAGTACTTC.

CDR3 protein: CASSLETGLAYEQFF. CDR3 coding DNA: TGTGCCAGCAGCCTTGAGACGGGCCTCGCTTATGAGCAGTTCTTC. The chain links TRBV7-2 to TRBJ2-1; no reliable D call. Germline V gives CDR1 SGHTA, CDR2 FQGNSA. This CDR3 spans 15 amino acids. Trimming stripped 5 bases from V and 8 bases from J, with 19 bases between.

For the CDR3, the DNA is TGTGCCAGCAGTTTTTATAATGCAGATACGCAGTATTTT. Amino acid sequence: CASSFYNADTQYF. The chain is built from TRBV27 and TRBJ2-3; D unclear. Per germline, CDR1 MNHEY and CDR2 SMNVEV (reference sequence). The ends were cut back, 3 bases at V and 4 bases at J, with 8 bases in the middle. This CDR3 comprises 13 residues.

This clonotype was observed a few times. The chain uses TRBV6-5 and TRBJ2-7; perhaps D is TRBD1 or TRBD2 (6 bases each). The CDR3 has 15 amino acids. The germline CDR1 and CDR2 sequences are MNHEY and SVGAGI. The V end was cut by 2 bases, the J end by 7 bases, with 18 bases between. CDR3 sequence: CASSYGGDTLREQYF. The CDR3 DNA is TGTGCCAGCAGTTACGGCGGGGACACCCTGAGGGAGCAGTACTTC.

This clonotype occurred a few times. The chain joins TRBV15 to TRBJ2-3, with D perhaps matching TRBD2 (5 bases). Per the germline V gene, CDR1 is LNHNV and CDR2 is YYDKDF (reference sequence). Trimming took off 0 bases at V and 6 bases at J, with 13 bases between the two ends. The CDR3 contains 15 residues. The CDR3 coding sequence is TGTGCCACCAGCAGAGAGGAGGAGGAGTGGGATACGCAGTATTTT. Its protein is CATSREEEEWDTQYF.

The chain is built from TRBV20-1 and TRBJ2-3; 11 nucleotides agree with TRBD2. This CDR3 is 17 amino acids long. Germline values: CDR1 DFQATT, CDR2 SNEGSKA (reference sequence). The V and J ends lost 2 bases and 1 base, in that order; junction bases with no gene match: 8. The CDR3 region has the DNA TGCAGTGCTAGACGGGGTAGCGGGGGGGCAGGCACAGATACGCAGTATTTT. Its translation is CSARRGSGGAGTDTQYF.

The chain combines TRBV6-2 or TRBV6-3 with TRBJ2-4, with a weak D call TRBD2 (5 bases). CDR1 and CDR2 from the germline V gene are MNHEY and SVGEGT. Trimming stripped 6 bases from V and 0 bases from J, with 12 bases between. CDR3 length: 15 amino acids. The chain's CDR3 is CASSRVGLAKNIQYF. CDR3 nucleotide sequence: TGTGCCAGCAGCCGGGTTGGACTAGCCAAAAACATTCAGTACTTC.

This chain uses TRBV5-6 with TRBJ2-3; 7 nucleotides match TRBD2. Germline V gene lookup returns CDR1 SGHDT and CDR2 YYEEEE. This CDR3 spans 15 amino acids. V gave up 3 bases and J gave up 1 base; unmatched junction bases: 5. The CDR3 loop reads CASSSASGGTDTQYF. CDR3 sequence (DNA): TGTGCCAGCAGCTCGGCGAGCGGGGGCACAGATACGCAGTATTTT. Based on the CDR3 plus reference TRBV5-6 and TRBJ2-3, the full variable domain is DAGVTQSPTHLIKTRGQQVTLRCSPKSGHDTVSWYQQALGQGPQFIFQYYEEEERQRGNFPDRFSGHQFPNYSSELNVNALLLGDSALYLCASSSASGGTDTQYFGPGTRLTVL.

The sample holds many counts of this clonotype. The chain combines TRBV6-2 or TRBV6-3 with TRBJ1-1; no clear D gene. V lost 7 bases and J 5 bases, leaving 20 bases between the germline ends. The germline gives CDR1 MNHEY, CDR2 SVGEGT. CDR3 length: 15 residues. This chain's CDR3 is CASTIRGGVGTEAFF. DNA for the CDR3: TGTGCCAGCACCATACGAGGCGGCGTTGGGACTGAAGCTTTCTTT.

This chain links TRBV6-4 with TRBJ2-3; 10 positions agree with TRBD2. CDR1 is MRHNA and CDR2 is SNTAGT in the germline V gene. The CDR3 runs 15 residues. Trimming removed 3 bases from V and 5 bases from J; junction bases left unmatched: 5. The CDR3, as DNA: TGTGCCAGCAGTGAGCTAGCGGGGGAGATAGATACGCAGTATTTT. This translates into CASSELAGEIDTQYF.

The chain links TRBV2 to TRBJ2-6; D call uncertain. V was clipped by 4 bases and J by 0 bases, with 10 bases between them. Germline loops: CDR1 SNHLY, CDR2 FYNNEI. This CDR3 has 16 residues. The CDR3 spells CASSGAQGSGANVLTF. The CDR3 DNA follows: TGTGCCAGCAGTGGTGCACAAGGCTCTGGGGCCAACGTCCTGACTTTC.

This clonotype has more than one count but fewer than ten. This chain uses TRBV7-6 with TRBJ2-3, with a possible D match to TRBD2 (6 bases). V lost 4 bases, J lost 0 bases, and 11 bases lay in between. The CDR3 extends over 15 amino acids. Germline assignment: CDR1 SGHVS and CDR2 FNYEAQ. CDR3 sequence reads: CASSSSGTSTDTQYF. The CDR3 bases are TGTGCCAGCAGCTCCTCCGGGACTAGCACAGATACGCAGTATTTT. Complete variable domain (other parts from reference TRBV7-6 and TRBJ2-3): GAGVSQSPRYKVTKRGQDVALRCDPISGHVSLYWYRQALGQGPEFLTYFNYEAQQDKSGLPNDRFSAERPEGSISTLTIQRTEQRDSAMYRCASSSSGTSTDTQYFGPGTRLTVL.

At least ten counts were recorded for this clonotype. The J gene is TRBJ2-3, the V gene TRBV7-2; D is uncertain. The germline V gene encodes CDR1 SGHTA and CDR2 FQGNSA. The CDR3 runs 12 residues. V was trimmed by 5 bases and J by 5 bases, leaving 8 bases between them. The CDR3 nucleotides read TGTGCCAGCAGCGCAGACCTAGATACGCAGTATTTT. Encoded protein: CASSADLDTQYF.

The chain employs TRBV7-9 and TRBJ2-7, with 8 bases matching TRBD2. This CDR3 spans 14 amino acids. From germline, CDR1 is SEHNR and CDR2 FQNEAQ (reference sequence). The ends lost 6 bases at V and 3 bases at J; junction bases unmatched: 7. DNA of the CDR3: TGTGCCAGCAGGGCGCCGGGACTAGACTACGAGCAGTACTTC. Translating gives CASRAPGLDYEQYF. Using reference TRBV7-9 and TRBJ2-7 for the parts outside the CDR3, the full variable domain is DTGVSQNPRHKITKRGQNVTFRCDPISEHNRLYWYRQTLGQGPEFLTYFQNEAQLEKSRLLSDRFSAERPKGSFSTLEIQRTEQGDSAMYLCASRAPGLDYEQYFGPGTRLTVT.

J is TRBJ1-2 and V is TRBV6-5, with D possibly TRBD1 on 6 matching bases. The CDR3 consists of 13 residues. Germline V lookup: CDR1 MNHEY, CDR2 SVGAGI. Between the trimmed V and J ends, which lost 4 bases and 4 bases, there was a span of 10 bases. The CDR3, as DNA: TGTGCCAGCAGTTCTCTGGGGGCCTATGGCTACACCTTC. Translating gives CASSSLGAYGYTF.

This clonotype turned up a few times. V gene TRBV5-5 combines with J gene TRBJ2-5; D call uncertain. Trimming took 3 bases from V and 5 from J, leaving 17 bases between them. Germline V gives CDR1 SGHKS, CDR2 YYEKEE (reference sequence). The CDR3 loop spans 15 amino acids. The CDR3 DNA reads TGTGCCAGCAGCTATGGACGGGCCTCCTGGGAGACCCAGTACTTC. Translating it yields CASSYGRASWETQYF.

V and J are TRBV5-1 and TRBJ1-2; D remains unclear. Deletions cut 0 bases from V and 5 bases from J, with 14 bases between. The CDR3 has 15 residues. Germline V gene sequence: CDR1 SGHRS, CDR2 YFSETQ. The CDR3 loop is CASSLVTGLRYGYTF. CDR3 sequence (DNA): TGCGCCAGCAGCTTGGTGACCGGTCTTCGATATGGCTACACCTTC.

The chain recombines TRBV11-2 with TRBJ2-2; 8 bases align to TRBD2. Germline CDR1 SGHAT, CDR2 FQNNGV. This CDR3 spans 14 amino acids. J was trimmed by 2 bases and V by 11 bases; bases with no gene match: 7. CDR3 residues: CAGRLAPNTGELFF. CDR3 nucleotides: TGTGCCGGTCGACTAGCGCCTAACACCGGGGAGCTGTTTTTT.

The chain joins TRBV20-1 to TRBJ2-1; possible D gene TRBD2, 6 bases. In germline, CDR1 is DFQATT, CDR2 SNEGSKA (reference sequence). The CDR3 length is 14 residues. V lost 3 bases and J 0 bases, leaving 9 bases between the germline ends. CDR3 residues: CSARAGISYNEQFF. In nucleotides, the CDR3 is TGCAGTGCTAGGGCGGGGATCTCCTACAATGAGCAGTTCTTC.

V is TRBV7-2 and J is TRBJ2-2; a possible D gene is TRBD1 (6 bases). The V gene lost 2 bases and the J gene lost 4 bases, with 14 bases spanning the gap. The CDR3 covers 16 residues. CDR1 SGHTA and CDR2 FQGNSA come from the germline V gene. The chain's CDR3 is CASSLRQGIGTGELFF. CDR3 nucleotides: TGTGCCAGCAGCTTACGGCAGGGGATCGGCACCGGGGAGCTGTTTTTT.

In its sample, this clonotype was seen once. The CDR3, as DNA: TGCGCCAGCATCGCCGGGAATAGCGGGGGGCCTGAGCAGTTCTTC. This encodes CASIAGNSGGPEQFF. V and J are TRBV5-1 and TRBJ2-1, with TRBD2 identical over 10 bases. CDR3 length: 15 residues. Germline lookup yields CDR1 SGHRS and CDR2 YFSETQ. With V trimmed by 6 bases and J by 9 bases, 12 bases remained unmatched.

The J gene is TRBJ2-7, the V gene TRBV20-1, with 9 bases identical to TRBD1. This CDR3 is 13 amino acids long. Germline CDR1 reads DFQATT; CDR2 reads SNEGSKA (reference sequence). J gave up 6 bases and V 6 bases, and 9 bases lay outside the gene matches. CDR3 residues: CSAAGTGRLEQYV. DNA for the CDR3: TGCAGTGCGGCTGGGACAGGGCGGCTCGAGCAGTACGTC.

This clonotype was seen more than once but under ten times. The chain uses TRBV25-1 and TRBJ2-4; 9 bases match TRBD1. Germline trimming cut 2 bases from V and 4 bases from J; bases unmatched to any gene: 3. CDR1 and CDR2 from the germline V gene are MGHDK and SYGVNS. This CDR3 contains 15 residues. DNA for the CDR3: TGTGCCAGCAGTGAAGCCGGGACAGGGAAAAACATTCAGTACTTC. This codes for CASSEAGTGKNIQYF.

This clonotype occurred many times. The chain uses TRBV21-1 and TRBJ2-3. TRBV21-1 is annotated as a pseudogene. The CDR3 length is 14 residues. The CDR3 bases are TGTGCCAGCAGCAAAACGGGACCTACAGATACGCAGTATTTT. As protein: CASSKTGPTDTQYF.

For the CDR3, the DNA is TGCGCCAGCAGCCAAGGCCCAACAACATGGAATGAGCAGTTCTTC. Protein: CASSQGPTTWNEQFF. The chain couples TRBV4-3 to TRBJ2-1, with D unresolved. Trimming removed 1 base from V and 7 bases from J, with 14 bases in between. Per germline, CDR1 LGHNA and CDR2 YSLEER. The CDR3 covers 15 residues.

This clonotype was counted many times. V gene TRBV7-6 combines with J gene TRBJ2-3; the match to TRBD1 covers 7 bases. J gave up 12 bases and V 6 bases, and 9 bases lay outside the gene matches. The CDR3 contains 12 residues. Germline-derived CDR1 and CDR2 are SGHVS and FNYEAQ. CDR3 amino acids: CASSSPTGPQYF. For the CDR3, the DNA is TGTGCCAGCAGTTCCCCGACAGGGCCCCAGTATTTT.

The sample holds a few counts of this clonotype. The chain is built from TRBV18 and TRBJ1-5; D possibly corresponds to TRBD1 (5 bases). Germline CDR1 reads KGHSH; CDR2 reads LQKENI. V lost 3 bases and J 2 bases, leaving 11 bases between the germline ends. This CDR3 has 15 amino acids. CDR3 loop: CASSPLGVGNQPQHF. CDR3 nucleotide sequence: TGTGCCAGCTCACCGTTGGGGGTTGGCAATCAGCCCCAGCATTTT.

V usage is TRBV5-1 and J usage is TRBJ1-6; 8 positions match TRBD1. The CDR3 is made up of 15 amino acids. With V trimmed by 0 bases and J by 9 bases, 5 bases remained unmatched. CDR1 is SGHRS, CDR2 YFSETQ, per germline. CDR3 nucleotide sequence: TGCGCCAGCAGCTTGGAGGTAGACAGGGGTTCACCCCTCCACTTT. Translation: CASSLEVDRGSPLHF. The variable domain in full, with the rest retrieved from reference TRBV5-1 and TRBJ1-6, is KAGVTQTPRYLIKTRGQQVTLSCSPISGHRSVSWYQQTPGQGLQFLFEYFSETQRNKGNFPGRFSGRQFSNSRSEMNVSTLELGDSALYLCASSLEVDRGSPLHFGNGTRLTVT.